These T cell receptor beta chains were read from a single sample in a study of T cells in Graves' hyperthyroidism and ophthalmopathy. From the multiplex PCR reads, TCRdb called clonotypes with MiXCR, one entry per CDR3 protein. The table shows 350,000 to 400,000 distinct CDR3 sequences, with approximately 17% occurring only once. The sequenced sample was blood. The source of these receptors is a man between 18 and 29 years old with Graves' ophthalmopathy. The CDR3 runs from the conserved cysteine through the conserved F or W. D genes are given only for firm matches. The listing skips clone size in some rows; elsewhere it reads once, few, many or a size class.

TRBJ2-2 | many | 15 | TRBD1 | TRBV11-2 | CASSTRDRDTGELFF | TGTGCCAGCAGCACCCGGGACAGGGACACCGGGGAGCTGTTTTTT
TRBJ2-5 | few | 15 | - | TRBV5-1 | CASSLGWGPIVTQYF | TGCGCCAGCAGCTTGGGTTGGGGGCCCATCGTGACCCAGTACTTC
TRBJ1-1 | many | 15 | - | TRBV10-3 | CAISDQIGLNTEAFF | TGTGCCATCAGTGATCAGATTGGTTTGAACACTGAAGCTTTCTTT
TRBJ2-5 | many | 14 | - | TRBV7-2 | CASSFMGMQETQYF | TGTGCCAGCAGCTTTATGGGGATGCAAGAGACCCAGTACTTC
TRBJ2-6 | - | 15 | - | TRBV7-9 | CASSFDGIRANVLTF | TGTGCCAGCAGCTTCGACGGCATTCGGGCCAACGTCCTGACTTTC
TRBJ2-5 | - | 16 | - | TRBV5-1 | CASSLVRGKPQETQYF | TGCGCCAGCAGCTTGGTTAGGGGAAAACCCCAAGAGACCCAGTACTTC
TRBJ1-1 | many | 14 | - | TRBV2 | CASTRGGQNTEAFF | TGTGCCAGCACCCGTGGGGGACAGAACACTGAAGCTTTCTTT
TRBJ1-4 | - | 15 | TRBD1 | TRBV5-6 | CASSLDGTVDEKLFF | TGTGCCAGCAGCTTGGACGGGACAGTAGATGAAAAACTGTTTTTT
TRBJ2-7 | many | 15 | - | TRBV7-9 | CASSLGTRGFYEQYF | TGTGCCAGCAGCCTCGGGACAAGGGGGTTCTACGAGCAGTACTTC
TRBJ1-4 | many | 15 | - | TRBV11-2 | CASSLRGPTNEKLFF | TGTGCCAGCAGCCTGAGGGGCCCTACTAATGAAAAACTGTTTTTT
TRBJ1-2 | - | 15 | - | TRBV7-2 | CASSGRHRANYGYTF | TGTGCCAGCAGTGGTCGACACCGAGCTAACTATGGCTACACCTTC
TRBJ1-2 | - | 12 | - | TRBV7-2 | CAGSPRTYGYTF | TGTGCCGGCAGCCCTCGGACCTATGGCTACACCTTC
TRBJ1-3 | - | 18 | - | TRBV4-1 | CASSQGPARGLHGNTIYF | TGCGCCAGCAGCCAGGGACCCGCGCGAGGGCTCCATGGAAACACCATATATTTT
TRBJ1-5 | many | 17 | TRBD1 | TRBV28 | CASSHNPDRAPNQPQHF | TGTGCCAGCAGTCATAACCCGGACAGGGCACCGAATCAGCCCCAGCATTTT
TRBJ1-2 | many | 12 | TRBD1 | TRBV7-9 | CASSGGQPFYTF | TGTGCCAGCTCGGGGGGACAGCCTTTCTACACCTTC
TRBJ1-2 | - | 13 | - | TRBV10-3 | CAIRGEGNYGYTF | TGTGCCATCAGGGGAGAGGGGAACTATGGCTACACCTTC
TRBJ2-1 | few | 12 | TRBD1 | TRBV19 | CASSMRGGEQFF | TGTGCCAGTAGTATGAGAGGGGGCGAGCAGTTCTTC
TRBJ2-1 | - | 19 | TRBD1 | TRBV5-6 | CASSLAGPRRQGGNNEQFF | TGTGCCAGCAGCTTGGCCGGTCCCCGACGACAGGGGGGTAACAATGAGCAGTTCTTC
TRBJ2-7 | many | 14 | - | TRBV7-9 | CASSSQGTLYEQYF | TGTGCCAGCAGCTCTCAGGGGACCCTTTACGAGCAGTACTTC
TRBJ2-3 | many | 14 | TRBD2 | TRBV20-1 | CSARGASGVDTQYF | TGCAGTGCTCGTGGAGCTAGCGGGGTAGATACGCAGTATTTT
TRBJ2-3 | - | 14 | - | TRBV5-1 | CASSNGLWSDTQYF | TGCGCCAGCAGCAACGGTCTGTGGTCAGATACGCAGTATTTT
TRBJ2-1 | - | 13 | - | TRBV6-5 | CASSYVVKNEQFF | TGTGCCAGCAGTTACGTGGTAAAGAATGAGCAGTTCTTC
TRBJ1-2 | many | 12 | - | TRBV6-1 | CASKIGVYGYTF | TGTGCCAGCAAAATCGGGGTCTATGGCTACACCTTC
TRBJ1-4 | many | 15 | - | TRBV7-2 | CASSFKWGVNEKLFF | TGTGCCAGCAGCTTTAAATGGGGCGTGAATGAAAAACTGTTTTTT
TRBJ2-2 | - | 15 | - | TRBV18 | CASSPAGDNTGELFF | TGTGCCAGCTCACCTGCAGGGGACAACACCGGGGAGCTGTTTTTT
TRBJ1-1 | - | 15 | - | TRBV6-5 | CASSYSWGAGTEAFF | TGTGCCAGCAGTTACTCGTGGGGGGCTGGGACTGAAGCTTTCTTT
TRBJ1-3 | few | 17 | - | TRBV18 | CASSPPNGLGSGNTIYF | TGTGCCAGCTCACCACCTAACGGATTGGGCTCTGGAAACACCATATATTTT
TRBJ2-7 | - | 14 | - | TRBV13 | CASSSWGSIYEQYF | TGTGCCAGCAGCTCATGGGGCAGCATCTACGAGCAGTACTTC
TRBJ2-5 | few | 15 | - | TRBV6-5 | CASSYSRAGQETQYF | TGTGCCAGCAGTTATTCAAGAGCCGGCCAAGAGACCCAGTACTTC
TRBJ2-7 | many | 13 | - | TRBV2 | CASRGTISYEQYF | TGTGCCAGCAGGGGTACGATTTCCTACGAGCAGTACTTC
TRBJ2-4 | many | 16 | - | TRBV2 | CASNLLEKQPKNIQYF | TGTGCCAGCAACCTTTTAGAGAAACAGCCCAAAAACATTCAGTACTTC
TRBJ2-5 | - | 10 | - | TRBV20-1 | CSQGRETQYF | TGCAGCCAGGGCCGAGAGACCCAGTACTTC
TRBJ2-1 | many | 14 | - | TRBV13 | CASSTGTPKGEQFF | TGTGCCAGCAGCACCGGGACCCCAAAAGGGGAGCAGTTCTTC
TRBJ2-7 | - | 13 | - | TRBV27 | CASSPTVSYEQYF | TGTGCCAGCAGCCCGACAGTCTCCTACGAGCAGTACTTC
TRBJ1-2 | many | 15 | - | TRBV7-9 | CASSLEGGATYGYTF | TGTGCCAGCAGCTTAGAGGGAGGCGCGACCTATGGCTACACCTTC
TRBJ2-5 | many | 13 | - | TRBV18 | CASSTYVQETQYF | TGTGCCAGCTCAACGTACGTCCAAGAGACCCAGTACTTC
TRBJ1-3 | few | 17 | - | TRBV7-8 | CASSLVGTAGFGNTIYF | TGTGCCAGCAGCCTAGTCGGGACGGCAGGGTTTGGAAACACCATATATTTT
TRBJ1-1 | many | 17 | - | TRBV4-1 | CASSQVVSTEVNTEAFF | TGCGCCAGCAGCCAAGTTGTCTCGACAGAAGTGAACACTGAAGCTTTCTTT
TRBJ2-7 | once | 11 | - | TRBV20-1 | CSASDRSEQYF | TGCAGTGCTAGCGACCGGAGCGAGCAGTACTTC
TRBJ2-7 | - | 13 | - | TRBV9 | CASSPPLGDEQYF | TGTGCCAGCAGCCCCCCTCTTGGGGACGAGCAGTACTTC
TRBJ1-2 | many | 14 | TRBD1 | TRBV6-1 | CASRTTGGGYGYTF | TGTGCCAGCAGAACCACAGGGGGTGGTTATGGCTACACCTTC
TRBJ2-1 | many | 12 | - | TRBV11-2 | CASSWVSNEQFF | TGTGCCAGCAGCTGGGTCTCGAATGAGCAGTTCTTC
TRBJ2-7 | - | 18 | TRBD1 | TRBV28 | CASSLGIISGTGSYEQYF | TGTGCCAGCAGTTTAGGAATAATAAGCGGGACAGGGTCCTACGAGCAGTACTTC
TRBJ2-1 | many | 14 | TRBD2 | TRBV12-3/TRBV12-4 | CASRTSGANVEQFF | TGTGCCAGTCGGACTAGCGGGGCCAATGTAGAGCAGTTCTTC
TRBJ2-3 | many | 16 | TRBD2 | TRBV24-1 | CATSDWAGGRPDTQYF | TGTGCCACCAGTGATTGGGCGGGGGGGCGACCAGATACGCAGTATTTT
TRBJ1-1 | few | 14 | - | TRBV20-1 | CSASTLGVVGEAFF | TGCAGTGCTTCGACTTTGGGGGTGGTGGGTGAAGCTTTCTTT
TRBJ1-2 | many | 14 | - | TRBV7-9 | CASSLESGRRGYTF | TGTGCCAGCAGCTTAGAGTCCGGGCGTCGGGGCTACACCTTC
TRBJ2-5 | - | 18 | TRBD1 | TRBV7-2 | CASSYRVMTGGGWETQYF | TGTGCCAGCAGCTACCGGGTGATGACAGGGGGCGGTTGGGAGACCCAGTACTTC
TRBJ1-1 | - | 14 | - | TRBV5-4 | CASSTPALNTEAFF | TGTGCCAGCAGCACCCCCGCCCTGAACACTGAAGCTTTCTTT
TRBJ2-1 | - | 12 | - | TRBV27 | CASSLGAGEQFF | TGTGCCAGCAGTTTAGGCGCGGGGGAGCAGTTCTTC
TRBJ1-4 | - | 15 | - | TRBV27 | CASSLSGSLEKKLFF | TGTGCCAGCAGTTTATCGGGCAGCCTAGAGAAAAAACTGTTTTTT
TRBJ2-2 | few | 18 | - | TRBV25-1 | CASSEYLDSQESTGELFF | TGTGCCAGCAGTGAATATCTCGACAGCCAGGAGTCCACCGGGGAGCTGTTTTTT
TRBJ2-6 | few | 15 | - | TRBV6-1 | CASSEQSVGANVLTF | TGTGCCAGCAGTGAACAGAGTGTTGGGGCCAACGTCCTGACTTTC